The sequence of this T cell receptor (beta chain) was determined in a study of blood T cell repertoires in COVID-19. Study in general: The study drew acute and convalescent COVID-19 samples from the United States, Italy and Spain. In each case, the material was cDNA or gDNA derived from T cells, B-cell-depleted T cells, or PBMCs.

As handled by the study authors: Researchers report that nucleated cell counts were estimated from reference gene primer amplification. Using immunoSEQ multiplex PCR, the repertoire was profiled, and TCRdb retains in-frame clones only, with some absent. V and J calls and clone size are those listed in that table; D and trimming were worked out from the DNA. The repertoire holds around 130,000 clones, with approximately 80% as singletons. CDR1 and CDR2 from the germline V gene are LNHDA and SQIVND (reference sequence). Trimming removed 4 bases from V and 3 bases from J; junction bases left unmatched: 6. The CDR3 consists of 16 residues.

V and J are TRBV19 and TRBJ2-4; 10 positions match TRBD1. Material for sequencing was peripheral blood. The origin of this receptor is a man aged 65 to 79 with acute or convalescent COVID-19. CDR3 bases: TGTGCCAGTAGTAGGGGACAGGGGATGGGCAAAAACATTCAGTACTTC. Its translation is CASSRGQGMGKNIQYF. The complete variable domain, with remaining parts taken from reference TRBV19 and TRBJ2-4, reads DGGITQSPKYLFRKEGQNVTLSCEQNLNHDAMYWYRQDPGQGLRLIYYSQIVNDFQKGDIAEGYSVSREKKESFPLTVTSAQKNPTAFYLCASSRGQGMGKNIQYFGAGTRLSVL.